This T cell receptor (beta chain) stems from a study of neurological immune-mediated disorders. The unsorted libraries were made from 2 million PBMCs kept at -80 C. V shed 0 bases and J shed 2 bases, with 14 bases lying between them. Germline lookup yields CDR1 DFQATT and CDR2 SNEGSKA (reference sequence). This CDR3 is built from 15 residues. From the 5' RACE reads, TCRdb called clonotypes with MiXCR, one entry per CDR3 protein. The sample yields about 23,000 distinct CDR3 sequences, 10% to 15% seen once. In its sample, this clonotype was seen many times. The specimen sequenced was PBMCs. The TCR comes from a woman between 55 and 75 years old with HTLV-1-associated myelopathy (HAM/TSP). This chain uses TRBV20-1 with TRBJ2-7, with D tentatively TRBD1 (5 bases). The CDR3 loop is CSARETGIRAYEQYF. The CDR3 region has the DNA TGCAGTGCTAGAGAAACAGGTATACGTGCCTACGAGCAGTACTTC.